This is a list of T cell receptor beta chains from one sample in a study of CD8 T cells in ankylosing spondylitis. From the 5' RACE reads, TCRdb called clonotypes with MiXCR, one entry per CDR3 protein. The table lists about 450,000 distinct CDR3 sequences, 20% to 30% of them singletons. Sequenced: blood, either unsorted or a sorted T cell fraction (not recorded which). The receptors shown here come from a male donor with ankylosing spondylitis. CDR3s include the opening cysteine and the closing phenylalanine or tryptophan. A D gene is named only where the DNA matches it firmly. The size entry is marked missing in some rows and otherwise reads once, few, many or a size class.

d_gene	abundance	v_gene	j_gene	CDR3nt	CDR3aa
NA	NA	TRBV12-3/TRBV12-4	TRBJ2-5	TGTGCCAGCAGGGGAACGGAGACCCAGTACTTC	CASRGTETQYF
TRBD1	few	TRBV28	TRBJ1-5	TGTGCCAGCAGTACTCCCGGACAGGGCGGACAGCCCCAGCATTTT	CASSTPGQGGQPQHF
NA	NA	TRBV5-1	TRBJ1-4	TGCGCCAGCAGCCCCTGGACAAGTGCCGGTGAAAAACTGTTTTTT	CASSPWTSAGEKLFF
TRBD1	NA	TRBV18	TRBJ1-1	TGTGCCAGCTGGGACAGGGCGGACACTGAAGCTTTCTTT	CASWDRADTEAFF
NA	NA	TRBV5-1	TRBJ2-1	TGCGCCAGCAGCTCGGGCCGAGACGGATTTTTTGAGCAGTTCTTC	CASSSGRDGFFEQFF
TRBD2	NA	TRBV5-1	TRBJ2-1	TGCGCCAGCAGAGCGGGAACCAATGAGCAGTTCTTC	CASRAGTNEQFF
NA	many	TRBV12-3/TRBV12-4	TRBJ2-2	TGTGCCAGCAGTTTAGAACAGGGAGGAGGCCGGGAGCTGTTTTTT	CASSLEQGGGRELFF
NA	NA	TRBV30	TRBJ2-1	TGTGCCTGGACTATTTCCAATGAGCAGTTCTTC	CAWTISNEQFF
NA	NA	TRBV20-1	TRBJ2-7	TGCAGTGCTAGAGCCACAGCAAACGAGCAGTACTTC	CSARATANEQYF
NA	NA	TRBV5-1	TRBJ2-1	TGCGCCAGCAGCTTGGTGAGGGCGGCAAATGAGCAGTTCTTC	CASSLVRAANEQFF
TRBD2	NA	TRBV19	TRBJ2-5	TGTGCCAGTAGTGGACGGACTAGCGGAGCCGGGGAGACCCAGTACTTC	CASSGRTSGAGETQYF
NA	few	TRBV10-3	TRBJ2-2	TGTGCCATCAGTGAGTCTGTCAGGACTAACACCGGGGAGCTGTTTTTT	CAISESVRTNTGELFF
TRBD1	few	TRBV9	TRBJ1-2	TGTGCCAGCAGCAAAGGGGGCGAATACTATGGCTACACCTTC	CASSKGGEYYGYTF
TRBD2	NA	TRBV11-3	TRBJ2-5	TGTGCCAGCAGCTCCCGGACTAGCGGGGAGACCCAGTACTTC	CASSSRTSGETQYF
TRBD2	NA	TRBV25-1	TRBJ2-1	TGTGCCAGCAGTGAATCGGGAGGTTGGGAGCAGTTCTTC	CASSESGGWEQFF
TRBD2	NA	TRBV7-2	TRBJ2-2	TGTGCCAGCAGCCCACGGGGTAGCGGGAGTACCGGGGAGCTGTTTTTT	CASSPRGSGSTGELFF
NA	few	TRBV7-8	TRBJ2-5	TGTGCCAGCAGCTTACGGAGTGAGACCCAGTACTTC	CASSLRSETQYF
TRBD1	NA	TRBV29-1	TRBJ1-4	TGCAGCGTTGAACAGGGGGCTGATGAAAAACTGTTTTTT	CSVEQGADEKLFF
TRBD2	few	TRBV10-3	TRBJ2-1	TGTGCCATCAGTGACCCGGGACTAGCGGGTTGGGAGCAGTTCTTC	CAISDPGLAGWEQFF
NA	few	TRBV3-1	TRBJ2-2	TGTGCCAGCAGCCAAGAATCTGGCAGCTACACCGGGGAGCTGTTTTTT	CASSQESGSYTGELFF
TRBD2	few	TRBV12-3/TRBV12-4	TRBJ2-1	TGTGCCAGCAGAAACCAGGGAGGGCCGGATGAGCAGTTCTTC	CASRNQGGPDEQFF
NA	few	TRBV7-2	TRBJ2-4	TGTGCCAGCAGCCCTCGCAACCCTGACATTCAGTACTTC	CASSPRNPDIQYF
TRBD1	few	TRBV7-9	TRBJ1-1	TGTGCCAGCAGCTTTCGGGGACAGGCAAACACTGAAGCTTTCTTT	CASSFRGQANTEAFF
NA	few	TRBV10-3	TRBJ2-3	TGTGCCATCAGTGCGCTAGAGAACACAGATACGCAGTATTTT	CAISALENTDTQYF
TRBD1	few	TRBV18	TRBJ1-6	TGTGCCAGCTCACTGGGGGGACAGAAGAATTCACCCCTCCACTTT	CASSLGGQKNSPLHF
NA	few	TRBV5-1	TRBJ2-7	TGCGCCAGCAGCTTGGTGGGGGCCAGCGACGAGCAGTACTTC	CASSLVGASDEQYF
TRBD1	few	TRBV5-1	TRBJ2-4	TGCGCCAGCAGCCATGGAGGGACAGGCCCAAACATTCAGTACTTC	CASSHGGTGPNIQYF
NA	NA	TRBV12-3/TRBV12-4	TRBJ2-7	TGTGCCAGCAGCTCTCAGGGTATCCTCTACGAGCAGTACTTC	CASSSQGILYEQYF
NA	NA	TRBV7-2	TRBJ2-1	TGTGCCAGCAATCTCCGGAGGGCAGACAATGAGCAGTTCTTC	CASNLRRADNEQFF
TRBD1	NA	TRBV6-1	TRBJ2-1	TGTGCCAGCAGTCAGAGACAGGGGGGGACCTACAATGAGCAGTTCTTC	CASSQRQGGTYNEQFF
TRBD1	NA	TRBV30	TRBJ2-3	TGTGCCTGGAGTAGGGACAGGGGCACAGATACGCAGTATTTT	CAWSRDRGTDTQYF
TRBD2	few	TRBV29-1	TRBJ2-3	TGCAGCGTTGACGCTAGCGGGAGAGGCACAGATACGCAGTATTTT	CSVDASGRGTDTQYF
TRBD2	NA	TRBV7-9	TRBJ2-1	TGTGCCAGCAGCGGGGGAGCGGGATCGGATAATGAGCAGTTCTTC	CASSGGAGSDNEQFF
TRBD1	NA	TRBV12-3/TRBV12-4	TRBJ1-1	TGTGCCAGCAGAGACGAGGGACAGGGTGGCACTGAAGCTTTCTTT	CASRDEGQGGTEAFF
NA	NA	TRBV7-2	TRBJ1-2	TGTGCCAGCAGCTTACTTCGAGGGAACTATGGCTACACCTTC	CASSLLRGNYGYTF
NA	NA	TRBV11-3	TRBJ2-2	TGTGCCAGCAGCTTAGAATCCTGGCGGGACGGCACCGGGGAGCTGTTTTTT	CASSLESWRDGTGELFF
NA	NA	TRBV18	TRBJ2-5	TGTGCCAGCTCACCCAGAAGGGGACACTCAAGTATAGAGACCCAGTACTTC	CASSPRRGHSSIETQYF
NA	few	TRBV3-1	TRBJ2-3	TGTGCCAGCAGCCAGGGCCGGACTATACTCACAGATACGCAGTATTTT	CASSQGRTILTDTQYF
TRBD1	few	TRBV25-1	TRBJ1-2	TGTGCCAGCAGTCGGGCAGGACAGGGCTCTGGCTACACCTTC	CASSRAGQGSGYTF
NA	many	TRBV24-1	TRBJ2-5	TGTGCCACCAGTGAGCTGGCGGGCCAAGAGACCCAGTACTTC	CATSELAGQETQYF
NA	NA	TRBV10-3	TRBJ1-1	TGTGCCATCAGTGAGGGGAGGCAGAACACTGAAGCTTTCTTT	CAISEGRQNTEAFF
TRBD2	NA	TRBV20-1	TRBJ2-1	TGCAGTGCTAGAGATCGACGGGAGGTTTACAATGAGCAGTTCTTC	CSARDRREVYNEQFF
NA	NA	TRBV7-8	TRBJ2-3	TGTGCCAGCAGCTTAAGGGGTAGTCCTAGCACAGATACGCAGTATTTT	CASSLRGSPSTDTQYF
NA	few	TRBV7-8	TRBJ2-7	TGTGCCAGCAGTTCCTATCGGGCGGGACCCTCCTACGAGCAGTACTTC	CASSSYRAGPSYEQYF
TRBD1	NA	TRBV10-3	TRBJ1-5	TGTGCCATCAGTGAGGGGACAGGGAATAGCAATCAGCCCCAGCATTTT	CAISEGTGNSNQPQHF
TRBD2	NA	TRBV4-2	TRBJ2-3	TGTGCCAGCAGCCAATCAGGACTAGCAGATAGCACAGATACGCAGTATTTT	CASSQSGLADSTDTQYF
TRBD2	NA	TRBV3-1	TRBJ2-5	TGTGCCAGCAGCCCCCCAATAGCGGGAGGTACGAAGACCCAGTACTTC	CASSPPIAGGTKTQYF
NA	NA	TRBV12-3/TRBV12-4	TRBJ2-1	TGTGCCAGTCGTTTCGGCTGGACTAACCGTGAGCAGTTCTTC	CASRFGWTNREQFF
NA	NA	TRBV11-2	TRBJ2-1	TGTGCCAGCAGCTTAAAGACTAGTGGATACAATGAGCAGTTCTTC	CASSLKTSGYNEQFF
NA	NA	TRBV12-3/TRBV12-4	TRBJ1-1	TGTGCCAGCAGTAACACCCCAGGGGTCACGAACACTGAAGCTTTCTTT	CASSNTPGVTNTEAFF
NA	few	TRBV5-1	TRBJ2-5	TGCGCCAGCAGCTTGGCCTATCCGGCCTTGAGGACCCAGTACTTC	CASSLAYPALRTQYF
TRBD1	few	TRBV20-1	TRBJ1-5	TGCAGTGCTCAGTCGTTACGGACAGGGCTTAATCAGCCCCAGCATTTT	CSAQSLRTGLNQPQHF
NA	NA	TRBV27	TRBJ1-5	TGTGCCAGCAGTCTAATCCGGGACTTAATGTCGGGTCAGCCCCAGCATTTT	CASSLIRDLMSGQPQHF
TRBD1	few	TRBV10-3	TRBJ2-1	TGTGCCATCAGCCCGGGACAGGGGACCAATGAGCAGTTCTTC	CAISPGQGTNEQFF
TRBD1	NA	TRBV18	TRBJ1-1	TGTGCCAGCTCAGAGCTTGACAGGGGAAACACTGAAGCTTTCTTT	CASSELDRGNTEAFF
NA	NA	TRBV7-2	TRBJ2-1	TGTGCCAGCAGCTTGGACTGGAGCTCCTACAATGAGCAGTTCTTC	CASSLDWSSYNEQFF
TRBD1	NA	TRBV6-1	TRBJ1-2	TGTGCCAGCAGACTGGGACAGCTTAACTATGGCTACACCTTC	CASRLGQLNYGYTF